Sequencing of this T cell receptor (beta chain) was carried out in a study of T cells after yellow fever vaccination. This clonotype was seen more than once but under ten times. The CDR3 is 15 residues long. The V segment lost 6 bases and the J segment 4 bases; nucleotides outside the gene matches: 8. The germline V gene encodes CDR1 SGHRS and CDR2 YFSETQ. Generation of TCR cDNA used 5'RACE template switching (which added a universal primer site and UMIs). TCRdb re-called the 5' RACE reads with MiXCR, one entry per CDR3 protein. The top ten hold 15% to 20% of the sample, which has some 560,000 distinct CDR3 sequences, 17% seen once.

V and J are TRBV5-1 and TRBJ2-3, with 10 bases that match TRBD2. The sample was PBMCs, taken about 5 days after the first yellow fever vaccination. This receptor was taken from a man aged 18 to 35 who received the YFV17D yellow fever vaccine. CDR3 bases: TGCGCCAGCAACACTATAGCGGGGGGACCAGATACGCAGTATTTT. This gives the protein CASNTIAGGPDTQYF.